The present T cell receptor (beta chain) was sequenced within a study of sequential checkpoint blockade in melanoma. Background on the study: After nivolumab or ipilimumab alone, 20 to 25 patients had week-13 rebiopsies. Study findings and constraints: For nivolumab-first patients, baseline tumor clonality was associated with response.

Treatment specified: randomized to nivolumab then ipilimumab (arm A) or the reverse (arm B). TCRdb's copy holds only in-frame clones and misses some; the assay was immunoSEQ multiplex PCR. The sample lists roughly 3,700 clones, more than 20% seen once, with about 9.1% in the top ten. Remarks on this clone: Its antigen is as yet unknown.

This sequence originates from a human donor with melanoma. This specimen was tumor tissue (inferred from file names), taken from a patient given nivolumab and ipilimumab in sequence.

Here the CDR3 reads CSVEPRRDTQYF. The DNA of the CDR3 is TGCAGCGTTGAACCCCGGAGAGATACGCAGTATTTT. The chain combines TRBV29-1 with TRBJ2-3, with unresolved D. The CDR3 runs to 12 residues. Looked up from germline, CDR1 is SQVTM and CDR2 is ANQGSEA. V was shortened by 2 bases and J by 5 bases, with 8 bases between the two germline ends.